A selection of T cell receptor beta chains follows, all from one sample in a study of tumor-infiltrating lymphocytes in primary liver carcinoma. TCRdb recomputed calls from the multiplex PCR reads with MiXCR, one row per CDR3 protein. The sample yields 60,000 to 90,000 distinct CDR3 sequences, more than 60% seen once. The sequenced sample was liver tumor tissue from sampling region 4. The receptors shown here come from a man between 40 and 49 years old with primary liver carcinoma and hepatitis B virus infection. The CDR3 runs from the conserved cysteine through the conserved F or W. Each record gives: J gene, clone size, V gene, D gene, CDR3 protein, CDR3 DNA. A D gene is named only where the DNA matches it firmly. Rows may omit the clone size; those that give it use once, few, many or a size class.

>TRBJ2-1|-|TRBV5-6|-
CASGLEGGSSYNEKFF
TGTGCTAGCGGCTTGGAGGGCGGAAGCTCCTACAATGAGAAGTTCTTC
>TRBJ2-1|once|TRBV6-6|-
CASRLSVLNSYNEQFF
TGTGCCAGCAGGCTTAGCGTACTTAACTCTTACAATGAGCAGTTCTTC
>TRBJ2-1|-|TRBV11-1|-
CTSSRLPGGGYSEQFF
TGTACCAGCAGCCGCCTACCAGGAGGTGGGTACAGTGAGCAGTTCTTC
>TRBJ2-5|-|TRBV6-1|-
CARSEHPSNPQETQYF
TGTGCCCGCAGTGAACATCCTAGCAACCCACAAGAGACCCAGTACTTC
>TRBJ2-1|many|TRBV6-5|TRBD2
CASTRGGYDEQFF
TGTGCCAGCACCCGGGGGGGGTATGATGAGCAGTTCTTC
>TRBJ2-1|-|TRBV30|-
CVLSRGVNEQFF
TGTGTCCTGAGCAGGGGCGTCAATGAACAGTTCTTC
>TRBJ2-7|-|TRBV12-3/TRBV12-4|-
CANSRMGGEQYF
TGTGCCAACAGTCGGATGGGTGGGGAGCAGTATTTC
>TRBJ1-5|-|TRBV6-5|-
CASSTLEGSNQPQHF
TGTGCCAGCAGTACGTTAGAGGGGAGCAATCAGCCCCAGCATTTT
>TRBJ2-5|once|TRBV11-2|-
CASRSQTSARQETQYF
TGTGCCAGCAGATCCCAGACCTCGGCCCGCCAAGAGACCCAGTACTTC
>TRBJ2-3|-|TRBV11-1|TRBD2
CASSKGLAVRTDAQYF
TGTGCCAGCAGCAAGGGACTAGCTGTTAGGACAGATGCGCAGTATTTT
>TRBJ2-1|few|TRBV6-6|TRBD2
CVSGKREGYNEQFF
TGTGTCAGTGGTAAGAGGGAGGGCTACAATGAGCAGTTCTTC
>TRBJ2-5|-|TRBV7-3|TRBD2
CVSSPQRESSETQYF
TGTGTTAGCAGCCCACAGCGGGAATCGTCGGAGACCCAGTACTTC
>TRBJ1-5|-|TRBV6-6|-
CASSYPRTGNSNQPQQF
TGTGCCAGCAGTTACCCCCGGACTGGGAATAGCAATCAGCCCCAGCAATTT
>TRBJ2-1|-|TRBV4-1|-
CASSQVSNSSDEQFF
TGCGCCAGCAGCCAAGTTTCTAACAGCTCAGATGAGCAGTTCTTC
>TRBJ1-2|-|TRBV25-1|TRBD1
CANSDRDRAYGYTF
TGTGCCAACAGTGACCGGGACAGGGCCTATGGCTACACCTTC
>TRBJ2-6|-|TRBV11-2|TRBD1
CASSRRTGFESGTNVLTF
TGCGCCAGCAGCCGACGGACAGGGTTTGAGTCTGGGACCAACGTCCTGACTTTC
>TRBJ2-1|-|TRBV29-1|TRBD2
CSATLAGESDEQFF
TGCAGCGCGACTCTAGCGGGAGAATCCGATGAGCAGTTCTTC
>TRBJ1-6|many|TRBV6-1|-
CAIGFTGRRDSPLHF
TGTGCCATCGGATTCACGGGAAGAAGGGATTCACCCCTCCACTTT
>TRBJ2-1|few|TRBV14|-
CANSQTRNEQFF
TGTGCCAACAGCCAAACGAGGAATGAGCAGTTCTTC
>TRBJ2-2|-|TRBV4-1|-
CTSSQDPLLGADTGELFF
TGCACCAGCAGCCAAGATCCCCTTCTGGGAGCGGACACCGGGGAGCTGTTTTTT
>TRBJ2-7|few|TRBV19|TRBD1
CASSITGTASPIYF
TGTGCCAGTAGTATAACCGGGACAGCCTCTCCTATCTACTTC
>TRBJ2-3|-|TRBV6-5|TRBD1
CAIRPGTGNYDTQNF
TGTGCCATCAGACCCGGGACAGGCAATTACGATACGCAGAATTTT
>TRBJ2-7|many|TRBV29-1|TRBD2
CSPVGGSYEQYF
TGCAGCCCCGTGGGGGGGTCCTACGAGCAGTACTTC
>TRBJ2-7|few|TRBV28|-
CASTRGMDHYEQYF
TGTGCCAGCACCCGGGGAATGGACCACTACGAGCAGTACTTC
>TRBJ1-3|-|TRBV11-2|-
CASAQGTENTVYF
TGTGCCTCAGCCCAGGGAACCGAAAACACCGTATATTTT
>TRBJ1-5|-|TRBV6-5|-
CASSPRESSGNQPQHF
TGCGCCAGCAGCCCAAGAGAGAGCTCGGGCAATCAGCCCCAGCATTTT
>TRBJ2-2|-|TRBV7-9|-
CVSSLEANTGELFF
TGTGTCAGCAGCCTAGAAGCGAACACCGGGGAGCTGTTTTTT
>TRBJ2-4|-|TRBV29-1|-
CSVDVEDQVYF
TGCAGCGTTGACGTGGAGGACCAGGTATACTTC
>TRBJ2-7|-|TRBV29-1|-
CGALVGRTAYEQYF
TGCGGCGCGCTCGTGGGGAGGACAGCGTACGAGCAGTACTTC
>TRBJ2-1|-|TRBV29-1|TRBD2
CSSLRGLAGGGQFF
TGCAGCTCGTTAAGGGGACTAGCGGGAGGAGGGCAGTTCTTC
>TRBJ2-7|medium-sized|TRBV11-2|-
CASSLFGAKEQYF
TGTGCCAGCAGCTTATTCGGGGCGAAAGAGCAGTACTTC
>TRBJ2-3|-|TRBV11-2|TRBD2
CDSRNPRGGRHTSTDTQYF
TGTGACAGCAGGAATCCTCGAGGCGGGAGACATACTAGCACAGATACGCAGTATTTT
>TRBJ2-1|-|TRBV7-3|TRBD2
CASSWGLAGVGEQFF
TGTGCCAGCAGCTGGGGACTAGCGGGAGTCGGCGAGCAGTTCTTC
>TRBJ2-4|many|TRBV24-1|TRBD1
CATSDSTGDKNIQYF
TGTGCCACCAGTGACTCGACAGGGGATAAAAACATTCAGTACTTC
>TRBJ2-1|-|TRBV4-1|TRBD2
CASSQVGTSVYNEQFF
TGCGCCAGCAGCCAAGTCGGAACTAGCGTGTACAATGAGCAGTTCTTC
>TRBJ2-3|once|TRBV12-3/TRBV12-4|-
CSSKKVLSTDTQYF
TGTTCCAGCAAAAAGGTTCTGAGTACAGATACGCAGTATTTT
>TRBJ1-3|once|TRBV10-3|-
CATRYEGLFGNTIYF
TGTGCCACCCGATACGAGGGGCTTTTTGGAAACACCATATATTTT
>TRBJ1-2|-|TRBV29-1|TRBD1
CSVSDRVLGYTF
TGCAGCGTTTCGGACAGGGTCCTTGGCTACACCTTC
>TRBJ1-1|many|TRBV7-8|-
CASSLGQGRTEAFF
TGTGCCAGCAGCTTAGGGCAGGGACGCACTGAAGCTTTCTTT
>TRBJ2-4|many|TRBV2|-
CASSLWGDIQYF
TGTGCCAGCAGTTTATGGGGGGACATTCAGTACTTC
>TRBJ2-1|many|TRBV14|-
CASSPDPRGVQFF
TGTGCCAGCAGCCCCGACCCCCGGGGCGTGCAGTTCTTC
>TRBJ2-3|-|TRBV5-4|TRBD2
CGSSSPTSGSTATQYF
TGTGGCAGCAGCTCCCCGACTAGCGGGAGCACAGCTACGCAGTATTTT
>TRBJ2-7|-|TRBV12-3/TRBV12-4|-
CASSLAGGPYEHYF
TGTGCCAGCAGTTTAGCGGGCGGACCCTACGAGCATTACTTC
>TRBJ2-7|few|TRBV11-2|-
CVSSLSVGISYEQYF
TGTGTCAGCAGCCTATCTGTGGGAATATCCTACGAGCAATATTTC